This T cell receptor beta chain was retrieved from a study of beta chain features in type 1 diabetes. Investigators reverse transcribed all isolated RNA, so they sequenced expressed TCRB transcripts. Assay: immunoSEQ multiplex PCR; the TCRdb copy retains only in-frame clones and omits some. The sample has about 200,000 clones, roughly 10% seen once. Every sorted population was more than 98% pure. The CDR3 runs to 15 residues. Trimming shortened V by 5 bases and J by 1 base, and 14 bases separated the two germline ends. In germline, CDR1 is MNHEY, CDR2 SMNVEV (reference sequence). This clone was recorded a few times.

The chain uses TRBV27 and TRBJ1-1; no clear D gene. The sample was central memory CD4+ T cells from blood. This receptor was identified in a man aged 18 to 30 in good health. The CDR3 sequence: CASSQRGLRNTEAFF. In DNA, the CDR3 is TGTGCCAGCAGTCAAAGAGGGTTACGGAACACTGAAGCTTTCTTT.